The next 26 T cell receptor beta chains were all read from a single sample in a study of shared clonotypes between healthy human individuals. CD45RO-negative, CCR7-positively selected cells formed the naive CD8 fraction, excluding terminally differentiated effector memory CD45RA+ cells. Measured with immunoSEQ multiplex PCR; TCRdb has only the in-frame clones, and not every one. The table includes hundreds of thousands of clones, 92% detected once. Source material: naive CD8+ T cells sorted from blood. These receptors were collected from a man younger than 40 in good health.

This clone appeared once. V is TRBV7-8 and J is TRBJ2-6, with a possible D match to TRBD1 (6 bases). The CDR3 has 18 amino acids. Germline CDR1 reads SGHVS; CDR2 reads FQNEAQ. V lost 3 bases to trimming and J lost 0 bases, with 15 bases between them. The CDR3: CASSFPGHHLSGANVLTF. The CDR3 DNA sequence: TGTGCCAGCAGCTTTCCGGGACACCATCTCTCTGGGGCCAACGTCCTGACTTTC. The full variable domain, in which reference TRBV7-8 and TRBJ2-6 provide the parts outside the CDR3, is GAGVSQSPRYKVAKRGQDVALRCDPISGHVSLFWYQQALGQGPEFLTYFQNEAQLDKSGLPSDRFFAERPEGSVSTLKIQRTQQEDSAVYLCASSFPGHHLSGANVLTFGAGSRLTVL.

The CDR3, as DNA: TGTGCCAGCACCGGACTAGACTACGAGCAGTACTTC. Its translation: CASTGLDYEQYF. The V and J genes are TRBV6-6 and TRBJ2-7; 7 bases are shared with TRBD2. This CDR3 has 12 residues. Looked up from germline, CDR1 is MNHNY and CDR2 is SVGAGI (reference sequence). J lost 3 bases, V lost 7 bases, and 3 bases had no gene match.

CDR3 sequence reads: CACPLNDRGTTNEKLFF. CDR3 bases: TGTGCCTGTCCCCTAAATGACAGGGGGACAACTAATGAAAAACTGTTTTTT. The V call is TRBV30, the J call TRBJ1-4; 9 bases match TRBD1. The V and J ends lost 6 bases and 0 bases, in that order; junction bases with no gene match: 11. Germline lookup yields CDR1 GTSNPN and CDR2 SVGIG (reference sequence). This CDR3 spans 17 amino acids.

V and J are TRBV23-1 and TRBJ1-5; D may be TRBD1 (5 bases). TRBV23-1 is marked as an open reading frame, function uncertain. The length of the CDR3 is 14 residues. V was shortened by 2 bases and J by 1 base, with 6 bases between the two germline ends. CDR3 region: CASSQRDSNQPQHF. The CDR3 DNA is TGCGCCAGCAGTCAAAGGGACAGCAATCAGCCCCAGCATTTT.

The chain employs TRBV27 and TRBJ2-2; TRBD2 aligns across 10 bases. This CDR3 contains 15 residues. Germline-derived CDR1 and CDR2 are MNHEY and SMNVEV (reference sequence). Trimming removed 4 bases from V and 6 bases from J; junction bases left unmatched: 5. CDR3 sequence (DNA): TGTGCCAGCAGTTGGGCTAGCGGGAGACCCGGGGAGCTGTTTTTT. Its protein is CASSWASGRPGELFF.

The V and J genes are TRBV4-1 and TRBJ1-4; 11 bases line up with TRBD1. The junction had 5 bases not matched to a gene; V was cut back by 4 bases and J by 7 bases. Germline assignment: CDR1 MGHRA and CDR2 YSYEKL. The CDR3 loop spans 15 amino acids. The chain's CDR3 is CASSLGQGASEKLFF. DNA of the CDR3: TGCGCCAGCAGCCTAGGACAGGGGGCGAGTGAAAAACTGTTTTTT.

The chain is built from TRBV5-5 and TRBJ2-1; D is unresolved. V lost 4 bases, J lost 4 bases, and 9 bases lay in between. The CDR3 consists of 13 residues. The germline CDR1 and CDR2 sequences are SGHKS and YYEKEE (reference sequence). The CDR3 loop reads CASSPDSYNEQFF. In DNA, the CDR3 is TGTGCCAGCAGCCCTGACTCGTACAATGAGCAGTTCTTC.

The V and J genes are TRBV7-4 and TRBJ1-2, with D unclear. Trimming took 3 bases from V and 2 from J, leaving 22 bases between them. Germline CDR1 SGHVT, CDR2 SQSDAQ. The CDR3 sequence is 18 residues long. CDR3 loop: CASSLVVFEESLNYGYTF. CDR3 sequence (DNA): TGTGCCAGCAGCTTGGTAGTGTTTGAGGAATCACTCAACTATGGCTACACCTTC.

The V and J genes are TRBV29-1 and TRBJ2-7, with 9 bases lining up with TRBD1. CDR3 size: 17 residues. Germline V gene lookup returns CDR1 SQVTM and CDR2 ANQGSEA. The V gene end was trimmed by 2 bases and the J gene end by 3 bases; junction bases not matched to a gene: 14. The CDR3 reads CSVEKLNTGGPLYEQYF. The DNA of the CDR3 is TGCAGCGTTGAAAAATTAAATACAGGGGGCCCTCTCTACGAGCAGTACTTC.

The gene calls are TRBV6-4 and TRBJ1-5; 11 bases match TRBD1. The CDR3 sequence is 19 residues long. Per the germline V gene, CDR1 is MRHNA and CDR2 is SNTAGT. J was trimmed by 0 bases and V by 6 bases; bases with no gene match: 13. Here the CDR3 reads CASSHLGTGGEYSNQPQHF. In DNA, the CDR3 is TGTGCCAGCAGCCATCTGGGGACAGGGGGAGAATATAGCAATCAGCCCCAGCATTTT.

The chain carries TRBV7-9 and TRBJ1-1, with 8 bases that match TRBD1. Germline CDR1 reads SEHNR; CDR2 reads FQNEAQ (reference sequence). Trimming cost V 1 base and J 4 bases; bases outside gene matches: 2. The CDR3 consists of 14 residues. The CDR3, as DNA: TGTGCCAGCAGCTTAGTACAGGGGGTCACTGAAGCTTTCTTT. Protein sequence: CASSLVQGVTEAFF.

The chain uses TRBV9 and TRBJ1-1, with TRBD1 as a possible D gene (5 bases). This CDR3 region has 13 residues. Trimming stripped 6 bases from V and 4 bases from J, with 13 bases between. Germline assignment: CDR1 SGDLS and CDR2 YYNGEE. The CDR3 region has the DNA TGTGCCAGCAAGGCCGGGGGAGGCACTGAAGCTTTCTTT. It codes for CASKAGGGTEAFF.

The rearrangement uses TRBV10-3 and TRBJ1-1; D possibly corresponds to TRBD1 (5 bases). The V end was cut by 6 bases, the J end by 4 bases, with 12 bases between. The CDR3 consists of 13 residues. Germline CDR1 and CDR2: ENHRY and SYGVKD. CDR3 DNA sequence: TGTGCCATCAGCAGGGAGGGGAGCACTGAAGCTTTCTTT. It specifies CAISREGSTEAFF.

The chain is built from TRBV6-5 and TRBJ2-3; D is uncertain. The V gene lost 4 bases and the J gene lost 4 bases, with 9 bases spanning the gap. The germline CDR1 and CDR2 sequences are MNHEY and SVGAGI. There are 13 residues in the CDR3. The DNA of the CDR3 is TGTGCCAGCAGTTCCTTAGTTGCAGATACGCAGTATTTT. This codes for CASSSLVADTQYF.

Note on this clone: Other DNA sequences in the same sample also yield this CDR3. The genes are TRBV5-1 and TRBJ2-7, with TRBD1 matching 8 bases. Per the germline V gene, CDR1 is SGHRS and CDR2 is YFSETQ. The CDR3 runs to 15 residues. J was trimmed by 0 bases and V by 0 bases; bases with no gene match: 2. The CDR3 sequence is CASSLGQGLSYEQYF. DNA for the CDR3: TGCGCCAGCAGCTTGGGACAGGGGCTCTCCTACGAGCAGTACTTC. The full variable domain, with the rest looked up from reference TRBV5-1 and TRBJ2-7, is KAGVTQTPRYLIKTRGQQVTLSCSPISGHRSVSWYQQTPGQGLQFLFEYFSETQRNKGNFPGRFSGRQFSNSRSEMNVSTLELGDSALYLCASSLGQGLSYEQYFGPGTRLTVT.

Notes on this clone: A far larger clone lies a single base away; this is likely a read error. The V and J genes are TRBV5-4 and TRBJ2-3; TRBD1 matches 10 bases. The CDR3 has 16 amino acids. Germline values: CDR1 SGHNT, CDR2 YYREEE (reference sequence). DNA for the CDR3: TGTGCCAACAGCTTCGGACAGGGGGTAGACACAGATACGCAGTATTTT. It specifies CANSFGQGVDTDTQYF.

The chain recombines TRBV14 with TRBJ2-1; 9 nucleotides align to TRBD2. Losses at the gene ends were 0 bases for V and 3 bases for J; bases not matched to a gene: 3. The CDR3 runs to 16 residues. CDR1 is SGHDN and CDR2 is FVKESK in the germline V gene. The CDR3 sequence: CASSQEGSGSYNEQFF. The CDR3 nucleotides read TGTGCCAGCAGCCAAGAAGGTAGCGGGAGCTACAATGAGCAGTTCTTC.

V is TRBV7-9 and J is TRBJ2-1; 7 bases fit TRBD2. J lost 0 bases, V lost 1 base, and 3 bases had no gene match. Germline CDR1 and CDR2: SEHNR and FQNEAQ (reference sequence). The CDR3 loop spans 16 amino acids. Here the CDR3 reads CASSLVSGNSYNEQFF. CDR3 sequence (DNA): TGTGCCAGCAGCTTAGTGAGCGGGAACTCCTACAATGAGCAGTTCTTC.

This chain connects TRBV7-9 to TRBJ1-4; D is undetermined. Between the trimmed V and J ends, which lost 1 base and 4 bases, there was a span of 7 bases. This CDR3 contains 14 residues. Germline V gene lookup returns CDR1 SEHNR and CDR2 FQNEAQ (reference sequence). CDR3 DNA sequence: TGTGCCAGCAGCTTAGGAGGGAGTAATGAAAAACTGTTTTTT. Amino acids: CASSLGGSNEKLFF. Variable domain in full (rest from reference TRBV7-9 and TRBJ1-4): DTGVSQNPRHKITKRGQNVTFRCDPISEHNRLYWYRQTLGQGPEFLTYFQNEAQLEKSRLLSDRFSAERPKGSFSTLEIQRTEQGDSAMYLCASSLGGSNEKLFFGSGTQLSVL.

This rearrangement joins TRBV10-2 to TRBJ2-7; 11 nucleotides line up with TRBD2. The germline CDR1 and CDR2 sequences are WSHSY and SAAADI. The CDR3 extends over 14 amino acids. J was trimmed by 0 bases and V by 7 bases; bases with no gene match: 2. CDR3 region: CASITSGSSYEQYF. As DNA, the CDR3 is TGCGCCAGCATCACTAGCGGGAGCTCCTACGAGCAGTACTTC.

The genes are TRBV7-2 and TRBJ2-1; 9 nucleotides align to TRBD2. Unmatched junction bases numbered 1, after V lost 2 bases and J lost 5 bases. This CDR3 has 14 amino acids. CDR1 and CDR2 (germline): SGHTA, FQGNSA. The CDR3 DNA reads TGTGCCAGCAGCTTACTAGCGGGACACAATGAGCAGTTCTTC. Its protein product is CASSLLAGHNEQFF.

Comments on this clone: This sample includes further DNA sequences coding for the same CDR3. V and J are TRBV5-1 and TRBJ1-1; D gene unclear. The germline V gene has CDR1 SGHRS and CDR2 YFSETQ. The CDR3 totals 13 residues. V lost 0 bases and J lost 1, with 4 bases in between. Here the CDR3 reads CASSLEGNTEAFF. CDR3 nucleotides: TGCGCCAGCAGCTTGGAAGGGAACACTGAAGCTTTCTTT.

The CDR3: CASSLVTGELFF. The CDR3 DNA is TGTGCCAGCAGCCTTGTGACCGGGGAGCTGTTTTTT. The chain combines TRBV25-1 with TRBJ2-2; D is unresolved. Germline values: CDR1 MGHDK, CDR2 SYGVNS. V lost 6 bases to trimming and J lost 5 bases, with 7 bases between them. The CDR3 has 12 amino acids.

The chain uses TRBV7-3 and TRBJ2-2; D not certain. The germline V and J ends were trimmed by 3 bases and 0 bases, with 8 bases remaining between them. Germline CDR1 is SGHTA and CDR2 is FQGTGA. There are 15 residues in the CDR3. CDR3 amino acids: CASSFPSPNTGELFF. Written as DNA, the CDR3 is TGTGCCAGCAGCTTTCCCTCTCCGAACACCGGGGAGCTGTTTTTT.

The genes are TRBV10-3 and TRBJ2-1; D assignment may be TRBD1 or TRBD2 (6 bases each). The CDR3 consists of 18 residues. CDR1 ENHRY and CDR2 SYGVKD come from the germline V gene. The V end was cut by 2 bases, the J end by 8 bases, with 25 bases between. CDR3 nucleotides: TGTGCCATCAGTGAGGAAAAGGTGAGGGGGGCCAGAGGCGATGAGCAGTTCTTC. Protein sequence: CAISEEKVRGARGDEQFF.

Turning to this clone: The sample has other DNA sequences that encode this CDR3 too. The chain carries TRBV28 and TRBJ2-7; D call uncertain. The CDR3 loop spans 11 amino acids. Trimming cost V 3 bases and J 4 bases, with 4 bases left between them. The V gene's germline CDR1 is MDHEN and CDR2 SYDVKM. CDR3 bases: TGTGCCAGCAGTTTGGCTTACGAGCAGTACTTC. This sequence encodes CASSLAYEQYF.